A single sample is the source of the 22 T cell receptor beta chains below, sequenced in a study of blood T cell repertoires in COVID-19. TCRdb keeps only in-frame clones here, not all; method: immunoSEQ multiplex PCR. The profile shows about 24,000 clones, 89% of them singletons. The sample comprised peripheral blood. The receptors were gathered from a woman between 70 and 85 years old with active COVID-19.

The rearrangement links TRBV2 to TRBJ2-2; 7 positions match TRBD2. CDR1 and CDR2 (germline): SNHLY, FYNNEI. The CDR3 is 15 amino acids. The J segment lost 4 bases and the V segment lost 2 bases, leaving 4 bases of the junction unmatched. The CDR3 DNA sequence: TGTGCCAGCAGTGAACAGGGACTACTCACCGGGGAGCTGTTTTTT. Protein sequence: CASSEQGLLTGELFF.

The chain recombines TRBV12-5 with TRBJ2-5; D is unclear. CDR1 is LGHNT, CDR2 FRNRAP, per germline. The CDR3 has 13 amino acids. The V gene lost 6 bases and the J gene lost 2 bases, with 10 bases spanning the gap. In nucleotides, the CDR3 is TGTGCTAGTGGCCTTAGTTGGCAAGAGACCCAGTACTTC. It specifies CASGLSWQETQYF.

This rearrangement joins TRBV7-8 to TRBJ2-3; 10 bases are a match to TRBD1. Trimming removed 4 bases from V and 1 base from J; junction bases left unmatched: 5. Germline V lookup: CDR1 SGHVS, CDR2 FQNEAQ. This CDR3 has 16 residues. In DNA, the CDR3 is TGTGCCAGCAGCTCCTGGACAGGGGGGGGCACAGATACGCAGTATTTT. This gives the protein CASSSWTGGGTDTQYF.

The V and J genes are TRBV2 and TRBJ2-2; TRBD1 matches at 8 bases. Germline V gene data show CDR1 as SNHLY and CDR2 as FYNNEI. CDR3 length: 14 residues. Germline trimming cut 5 bases from V and 5 bases from J; bases unmatched to any gene: 4. CDR3 in amino acids: CASSRTGKTGELFF. DNA for the CDR3: TGTGCCAGCAGTCGGACAGGGAAGACCGGGGAGCTGTTTTTT.

This sequence joins TRBV6-2 or TRBV6-3 and TRBJ2-3; TRBD2 matches 10 bases. The ends lost 5 bases at V and 2 bases at J; junction bases unmatched: 4. In germline, CDR1 is MNHEY, CDR2 SVGEGT. The CDR3 runs 15 residues. The CDR3 protein is CASSRGLADTDTQYF. In DNA form, the CDR3 reads TGTGCCAGCAGTAGAGGACTAGCGGACACAGATACGCAGTATTTT.

This clone has just a few counts. The V call is TRBV9, the J call TRBJ1-2; D may be TRBD1 (6 bases). V lost 10 bases and J 4 bases, leaving 8 bases between the germline ends. CDR1 SGDLS and CDR2 YYNGEE come from the germline V gene. This CDR3 contains 10 residues. Here the CDR3 reads CAGDTYGYTF. Here the CDR3 DNA reads TGTGCCGGGGACACCTATGGCTACACCTTC.

This rearrangement joins TRBV15 to TRBJ1-3; 7 bases are a match to TRBD1. There are 18 residues in the CDR3. Per the germline V gene, CDR1 is LNHNV and CDR2 is YYDKDF (reference sequence). Trimming cost V 2 bases and J 0 bases; bases outside gene matches: 10. The CDR3 loop reads CATSRSTPGTVSGNTIYF. CDR3 coding DNA: TGTGCCACCAGCAGATCTACCCCAGGGACAGTCTCTGGAAACACCATATATTTT.

The gene calls are TRBV7-2 and TRBJ2-5, with D tentatively TRBD1 (6 bases). The CDR3 extends over 14 amino acids. V was trimmed by 3 bases and J by 3 bases, leaving 11 bases between them. CDR1 is SGHTA, CDR2 FQGNSA, per germline. The chain's CDR3 is CASSFAGTKETQYF. CDR3 DNA: TGTGCCAGCAGCTTCGCCGGGACAAAAGAGACCCAGTACTTC.

The chain recombines TRBV5-6 with TRBJ2-1, with D uncertain. The CDR3 runs 14 residues. V lost 4 bases, J lost 3 bases, and 11 bases lay in between. Germline V gene lookup returns CDR1 SGHDT and CDR2 YYEEEE. CDR3 loop: CASSVVAVYNEQFF. As DNA, the CDR3 is TGTGCCAGCAGCGTGGTGGCAGTCTACAATGAGCAGTTCTTC. The full variable domain, rest sourced from reference TRBV5-6 and TRBJ2-1, is DAGVTQSPTHLIKTRGQQVTLRCSPKSGHDTVSWYQQALGQGPQFIFQYYEEEERQRGNFPDRFSGHQFPNYSSELNVNALLLGDSALYLCASSVVAVYNEQFFGPGTRLTVL.

The rearrangement links TRBV5-4 to TRBJ2-5; 8 bases are a match to TRBD2. The CDR3 has 15 residues. Germline trimming cut 1 base from V and 2 bases from J; bases unmatched to any gene: 4. Germline CDR1 reads SGHNT; CDR2 reads YYREEE (reference sequence). CDR3 sequence reads: CASSLLAGLQETQYF. The CDR3 DNA follows: TGTGCCAGCAGCTTGTTAGCGGGGTTACAAGAGACCCAGTACTTC.

The chain joins TRBV7-2 to TRBJ2-3; the D gene is possibly TRBD1 (5 bases). CDR1 is SGHTA and CDR2 is FQGNSA in the germline V gene. The CDR3 has 14 residues. V lost 5 bases and J lost 2, with 11 bases in between. For the CDR3, the DNA is TGTGCCAGCAGCCTTGACAGAGCCACAGATACGCAGTATTTT. Its protein is CASSLDRATDTQYF.

A single count supports this clone. This sequence joins TRBV25-1 and TRBJ2-5; D possibly corresponds to TRBD1 (6 bases). V was pared by 0 bases and J by 4 bases, with 9 bases between. CDR3 length: 14 amino acids. The V gene's germline CDR1 is MGHDK and CDR2 SYGVNS. The CDR3 is CASSEYRGRETQYF. As DNA, the CDR3 is TGTGCCAGCAGTGAATACAGGGGAAGAGAGACCCAGTACTTC.

The rearrangement links TRBV27 to TRBJ1-1, with TRBD1 matching over 7 bases. This CDR3 has 13 residues. Germline V CDR1 and CDR2: MNHEY, SMNVEV (reference sequence). V lost 3 bases, J lost 9 bases, and 7 bases stayed unmatched. CDR3 in amino acids: CASSFRDSLQAFF. DNA for the CDR3: TGTGCCAGCAGTTTCCGGGACAGCTTACAAGCTTTCTTT.

The chain recombines TRBV7-5 with TRBJ2-3; TRBD2, the table's D call, was not compared with the DNA. TRBV7-5 is reported as a pseudogene. This CDR3 region has 17 residues. The CDR3 loop is CARTQVRRGPSTDTQYF. Here the CDR3 DNA reads TGTGCCAGAACCCAAGTGAGGCGGGGACCCAGCACAGATACGCAGTATTTT.

This chain joins TRBV6-5 and TRBJ1-1, with D possibly TRBD1 on 6 matching bases. Germline CDR1 is MNHEY and CDR2 is SVGAGI. Trimming stripped 4 bases from V and 0 bases from J, with 12 bases between. The CDR3 sequence is 15 residues long. DNA of the CDR3: TGTGCCAGCAGTTCCGCCGGGACATTGAACACTGAAGCTTTCTTT. Its translation: CASSSAGTLNTEAFF.

The chain links TRBV4-1 to TRBJ1-1; D gene ambiguous. The germline V gene has CDR1 MGHRA and CDR2 YSYEKL. This CDR3 has 17 residues. The ends were cut back, 1 base at V and 1 base at J, with 16 bases in the middle. The CDR3 DNA follows: TGCGCCAGCAGCCAAGTTTTGACCCTGGGAGCGAACACTGAAGCTTTCTTT. As protein: CASSQVLTLGANTEAFF.

The chain employs TRBV6-5 and TRBJ1-5, with 7 bases lining up with TRBD1. Germline values: CDR1 MNHEY, CDR2 SVGAGI. The CDR3 spans 14 residues. With V trimmed by 6 bases and J by 6 bases, 8 bases remained unmatched. CDR3 sequence reads: CASSRRQGGQPQHF. In nucleotides, the CDR3 is TGTGCCAGCAGCCGTCGACAGGGAGGTCAGCCCCAGCATTTT.

This sequence joins TRBV11-3 and TRBJ2-1, with 10 bases that match TRBD2. CDR3 length: 15 amino acids. Trimming took 4 bases from V and 6 from J; bases not matched to a gene: 6. Germline lookup yields CDR1 SGHNT and CDR2 YENEEA. This chain's CDR3 is CASSSRTSGGNEQFF. The CDR3 bases are TGTGCCAGCAGCTCACGGACTAGCGGAGGCAATGAGCAGTTCTTC.

The CDR3 DNA sequence: TGTGCCAGCAGTGAATTGGCTCTTCCAGAGACCCAGTACTTC. Protein sequence: CASSELALPETQYF. The chain couples TRBV2 to TRBJ2-5; D not certain. Germline-derived CDR1 and CDR2 are SNHLY and FYNNEI. The V and J ends lost 2 bases and 4 bases respectively, with 11 bases between them. The CDR3 totals 14 residues.

The chain employs TRBV3-1 (or the pseudogene TRBV3-2) and TRBJ2-7; D is uncertain. Germline loops: CDR1 LGHDT, CDR2 YNNKEL (reference sequence). The CDR3 length is 15 residues. The ends were cut back, 4 bases at V and 2 bases at J, with 15 bases in the middle. The CDR3: CASSLRVGTTYEQYF. CDR3 coding DNA: TGTGCCAGCAGCCTTCGTGTGGGTACTACCTACGAGCAGTACTTC.

CDR3 coding DNA: TGCAGCGTTGAAGGACAGGGATATGCAGATACGCAGTATTTT. Translating gives CSVEGQGYADTQYF. The chain is built from TRBV29-1 and TRBJ2-3; TRBD1 matches 7 bases. Unmatched junction bases numbered 5, after V lost 1 base and J lost 4 bases. The CDR3 length is 14 residues. Per germline, CDR1 SQVTM and CDR2 ANQGSEA.

This clone showed up just once. This chain connects TRBV5-6 to TRBJ1-1; D gene unclear. Trimming left V 4 bases short and J 1 base short, with 8 bases between. CDR1 SGHDT and CDR2 YYEEEE come from the germline V gene. The CDR3 length is 13 residues. The CDR3 DNA follows: TGTGCCAGCAGCGCTACGGGGAACACTGAAGCTTTCTTT. It is translated as CASSATGNTEAFF.